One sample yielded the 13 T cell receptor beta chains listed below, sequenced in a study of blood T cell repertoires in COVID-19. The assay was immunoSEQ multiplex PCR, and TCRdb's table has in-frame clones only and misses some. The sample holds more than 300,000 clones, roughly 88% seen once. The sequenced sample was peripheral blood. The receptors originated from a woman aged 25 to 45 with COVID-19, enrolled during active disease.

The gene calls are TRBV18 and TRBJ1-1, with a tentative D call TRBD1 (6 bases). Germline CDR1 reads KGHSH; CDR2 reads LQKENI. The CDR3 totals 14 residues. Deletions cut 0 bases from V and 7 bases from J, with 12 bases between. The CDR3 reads CASSPPSTGLEAFF. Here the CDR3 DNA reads TGTGCCAGCTCACCACCCTCCACAGGGCTTGAAGCTTTCTTT.

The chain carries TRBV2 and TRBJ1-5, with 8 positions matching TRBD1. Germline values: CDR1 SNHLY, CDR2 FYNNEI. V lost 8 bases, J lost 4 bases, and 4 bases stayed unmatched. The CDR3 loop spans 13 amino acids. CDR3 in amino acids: CASGQGANQPQHF. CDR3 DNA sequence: TGTGCCAGCGGGCAGGGGGCGAATCAGCCCCAGCATTTT.

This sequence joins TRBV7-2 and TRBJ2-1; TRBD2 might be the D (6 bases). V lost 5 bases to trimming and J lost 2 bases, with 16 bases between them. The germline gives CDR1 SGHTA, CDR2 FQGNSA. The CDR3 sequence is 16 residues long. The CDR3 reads CASSHYGGRTYNEQFF. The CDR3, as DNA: TGTGCCAGCAGCCATTACGGGGGTAGGACCTACAATGAGCAGTTCTTC.

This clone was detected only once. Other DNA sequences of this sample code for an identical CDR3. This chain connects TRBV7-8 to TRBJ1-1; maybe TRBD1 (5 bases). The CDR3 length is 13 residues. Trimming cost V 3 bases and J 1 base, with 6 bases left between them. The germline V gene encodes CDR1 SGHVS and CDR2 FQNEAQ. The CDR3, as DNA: TGTGCCAGCAGCTTGGGGCAGAACACTGAAGCTTTCTTT. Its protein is CASSLGQNTEAFF.

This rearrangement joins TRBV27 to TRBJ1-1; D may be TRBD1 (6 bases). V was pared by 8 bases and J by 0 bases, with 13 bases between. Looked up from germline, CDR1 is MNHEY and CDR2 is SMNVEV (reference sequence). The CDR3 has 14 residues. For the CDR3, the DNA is TGTGCCAGCGGCGACAGGCGGCTGAACACTGAAGCTTTCTTT. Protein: CASGDRRLNTEAFF.

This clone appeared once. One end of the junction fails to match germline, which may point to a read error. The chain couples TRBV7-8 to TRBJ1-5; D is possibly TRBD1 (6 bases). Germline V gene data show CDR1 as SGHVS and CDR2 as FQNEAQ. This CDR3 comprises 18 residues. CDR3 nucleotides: TGTGCCAGCAGCTCATACGCCCACGAGGACAGACTAACCACGCCGCCAAGTTTT. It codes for CASSSYAHEDRLTTPPSF.

The DNA of the CDR3 is TGTGCCAGCAGCCGGGGACTAGCGGTCTACAATGAGCAGTTCTTC. It specifies CASSRGLAVYNEQFF. The rearrangement joins TRBV13 to TRBJ2-1, with 11 nucleotides matching TRBD2. V shed 5 bases and J 3 bases; nucleotides not matched to a gene: 3. The germline CDR1 and CDR2 sequences are PRHDT and FYEKMQ (reference sequence). There are 15 residues in the CDR3.

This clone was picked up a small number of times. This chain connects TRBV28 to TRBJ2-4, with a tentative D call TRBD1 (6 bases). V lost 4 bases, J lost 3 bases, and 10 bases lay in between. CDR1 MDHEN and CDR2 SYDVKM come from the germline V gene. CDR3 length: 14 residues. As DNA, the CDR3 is TGTGCCAGCAGTTCTGGACAGCTCAAAAACATTCAGTACTTC. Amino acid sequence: CASSSGQLKNIQYF.

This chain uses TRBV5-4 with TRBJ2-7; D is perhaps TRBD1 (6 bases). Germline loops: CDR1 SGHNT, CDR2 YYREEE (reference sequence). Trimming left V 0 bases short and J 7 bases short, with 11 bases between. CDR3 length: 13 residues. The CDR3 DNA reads TGTGCCAGCAGCTTGGGGGGGCGAGGGGAGCAGTACTTC. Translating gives CASSLGGRGEQYF. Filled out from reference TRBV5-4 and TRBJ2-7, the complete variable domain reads ETGVTQSPTHLIKTRGQQVTLRCSSQSGHNTVSWYQQALGQGPQFIFQYYREEENGRGNFPPRFSGLQFPNYSSELNVNALELDDSALYLCASSLGGRGEQYFGPGTRLTVT.

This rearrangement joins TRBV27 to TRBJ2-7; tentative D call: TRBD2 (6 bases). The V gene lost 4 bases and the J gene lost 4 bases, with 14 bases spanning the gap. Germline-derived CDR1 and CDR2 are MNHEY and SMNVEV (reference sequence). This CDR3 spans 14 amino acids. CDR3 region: CASSSRDFFYEQYF. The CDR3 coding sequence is TGTGCCAGCAGTTCGCGGGACTTCTTTTACGAGCAGTACTTC.

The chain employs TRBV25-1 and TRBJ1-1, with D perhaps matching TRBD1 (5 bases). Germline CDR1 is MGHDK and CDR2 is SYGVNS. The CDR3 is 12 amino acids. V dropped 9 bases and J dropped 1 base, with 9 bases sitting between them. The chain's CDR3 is CASRGQNTEAFF. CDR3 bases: TGTGCCAGTCGCGGACAGAACACTGAAGCTTTCTTT.

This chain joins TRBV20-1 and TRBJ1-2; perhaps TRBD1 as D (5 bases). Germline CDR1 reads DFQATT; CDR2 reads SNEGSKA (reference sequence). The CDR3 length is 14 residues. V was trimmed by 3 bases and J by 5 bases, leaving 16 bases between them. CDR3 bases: TGCAGTGCTAGTACCCAGGACATCGGGTATGGCTACACCTTC. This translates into CSASTQDIGYGYTF.

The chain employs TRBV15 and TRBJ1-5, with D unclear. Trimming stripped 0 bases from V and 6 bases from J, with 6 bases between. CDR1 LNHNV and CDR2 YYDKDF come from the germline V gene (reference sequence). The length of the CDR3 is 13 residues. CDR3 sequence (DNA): TGTGCCACCAGCAGAGATCACGGTCAGCCCCAGCATTTT. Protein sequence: CATSRDHGQPQHF.